This T cell receptor beta chain was recorded in a study of shared clonotypes between healthy human individuals. The donor population consisted of healthy HIV-negative adults with no recent acute infections or vaccinations. Every contributor of samples was a Caucasian grown-up residing in Nashville, Tennessee. The CDR3 spans 12 residues. Germline V gene data show CDR1 as MNHNS and CDR2 as SASEGT. V shed 6 bases and J shed 6 bases, with 12 bases lying between them. Libraries were prepared by immunoSEQ multiplex PCR; TCRdb keeps only in-frame clonotypes and omits some of them. The sample shows hundreds of thousands of clones, about 74% of them seen only once.

The TCR comes from a woman between 40 and 55 years old in good health. Some clones in this sample may be carry-over from other donors' samples. J is TRBJ2-7 and V is TRBV6-1, with D possibly TRBD2 on 6 matching bases. The source material was PBMCs. This CDR3 reads CASSPGGVEQYF. The CDR3 bases are TGTGCCAGCAGCCCCGGAGGGGTCGAGCAGTACTTC.